These 14 T cell receptor beta chains came from one sample sequenced in a study of cytomegalovirus exposure and HLA in healthy donors. The PCR made use of 60 Vbeta and 13 Jbeta primers. The protocol was immunoSEQ multiplex PCR, while the TCRdb copy is restricted to in-frame clones and leaves out a portion. This table holds 170,000 or so clones, roughly 80% found once. The sample taken for sequencing was PBMCs. The receptors derive from a woman in her 30s in good health and CMV-seronegative.

The rearrangement links TRBV5-1 to TRBJ1-2, with 7 bases that match TRBD1. The CDR3 contains 12 residues. The J segment lost 8 bases and the V segment lost 0 bases, leaving 1 base of the junction unmatched. Looked up from germline, CDR1 is SGHRS and CDR2 is YFSETQ. CDR3: CASSLEDRGYTF. The CDR3 nucleotides read TGCGCCAGCAGCTTGGAGGACAGGGGCTACACCTTC. Supplemented by reference TRBV5-1 and TRBJ1-2, the full variable domain reads KAGVTQTPRYLIKTRGQQVTLSCSPISGHRSVSWYQQTPGQGLQFLFEYFSETQRNKGNFPGRFSGRQFSNSRSEMNVSTLELGDSALYLCASSLEDRGYTFGSGTRLTVV.

The CDR3 protein is CAISRDGGEQFF. The CDR3 nucleotides are TGTGCCATCAGTCGGGACGGGGGGGAGCAGTTCTTC. The chain links TRBV10-3 to TRBJ2-1; 7 bases are a match to TRBD2. The CDR3 is 12 amino acids. The V gene end was trimmed by 5 bases and the J gene end by 10 bases; junction bases not matched to a gene: 5. Germline V lookup: CDR1 ENHRY, CDR2 SYGVKD.

The chain recombines TRBV6-4 with TRBJ1-5; 7 positions agree with TRBD1. The CDR3 spans 14 residues. The trim removed 6 bases at V and 5 bases at J, leaving 7 bases unmatched. Germline V CDR1 and CDR2: MRHNA, SNTAGT. The CDR3 nucleotides read TGTGCCAGCAGGGGGACAGCTCGATATCAGCCCCAGCATTTT. It specifies CASRGTARYQPQHF.

This chain uses TRBV6-1 with TRBJ2-3; 16 nucleotides align to TRBD2. The CDR3 is 20 amino acids. The germline V gene has CDR1 MNHNS and CDR2 SASEGT. Unmatched junction bases numbered 9, after V lost 3 bases and J lost 0 bases. The CDR3 bases are TGTGCCAGCAGTGAGAATAGCGGGGGACTAGCGGGGGGGAGCACAGATACGCAGTATTTT. Translated, it gives CASSENSGGLAGGSTDTQYF.

The V gene is TRBV2, the J gene TRBJ1-6, with D maybe TRBD1 (6 bases). The CDR3 is made up of 15 amino acids. Trimming pared 6 bases from V and 8 bases from J, leaving 17 bases between. CDR1 is SNHLY, CDR2 FYNNEI, per germline. CDR3 DNA: TGTGCCAGCAGAGGGACACTCATAGGGGATTCACCCCTCCACTTT. Its translation is CASRGTLIGDSPLHF.

The genes are TRBV2 and TRBJ2-5, with 10 bases fitting TRBD1. The J call may be wrong; the DNA end is better matched by TRBJ2-7. CDR1 is SNHLY and CDR2 is FYNNEI in the germline V gene. The CDR3 has 13 amino acids. Here the CDR3 DNA reads TGTGCCAGTTTGACAGGGGGCGGCTACGAGCAGTACTTC. This sequence encodes CASLTGGGYEQYF.

This clone was detected once. This sequence joins TRBV6-5 and TRBJ2-1; 7 positions agree with TRBD1. The CDR3 covers 15 residues. V was clipped by 4 bases and J by 5 bases; unmatched bases: 8. CDR1 and CDR2 from the germline V gene are MNHEY and SVGAGI. The CDR3 nucleotides are TGTGCCAGCAGTTTTTACAGGGGTTACGACAATGAGCAGTTCTTC. Amino acid sequence: CASSFYRGYDNEQFF.

The chain links TRBV2 to TRBJ1-3, with TRBD1 matching over 8 bases. V shed 6 bases, J shed 1 base, and the junction held 2 bases outside the gene matches. Germline V CDR1 and CDR2: SNHLY, FYNNEI. This CDR3 comprises 14 residues. The CDR3 bases are TGTGCCAGCAGAGACAGGGGATCTGGAAACACCATATATTTT. Its protein product is CASRDRGSGNTIYF.

This rearrangement joins TRBV27 to TRBJ1-3, with TRBD1 as a possible D gene (6 bases). The CDR3 sequence is 15 residues long. In germline, CDR1 is MNHEY, CDR2 SMNVEV (reference sequence). V was shortened by 7 bases and J by 0 bases, with 13 bases between the two germline ends. The CDR3 spells CASKRGGNSGNTIYF. Here the CDR3 DNA reads TGTGCCAGCAAGAGGGGGGGGAACTCTGGAAACACCATATATTTT.

CDR3 residues: CASSIGQYPGELFF. CDR3 bases: TGTGCCAGTAGTATAGGACAATACCCCGGGGAGCTGTTTTTT. This chain connects TRBV19 to TRBJ2-2; no reliable D call. The CDR3 covers 14 residues. Germline V gene lookup returns CDR1 LNHDA and CDR2 SQIVND (reference sequence). Between the trimmed V and J ends, which lost 1 base and 6 bases, there was a span of 9 bases.

This clone was seen more than once but under ten times. The rearrangement links TRBV5-1 to TRBJ1-1; D might be TRBD1 (6 bases). The V and J ends lost 4 bases and 1 base respectively, with 17 bases between them. The CDR3 consists of 16 residues. From germline, CDR1 is SGHRS and CDR2 YFSETQ. In DNA form, the CDR3 reads TGCGCCAGCAGCCCAGGGGCCCCCATAGCGAACACTGAAGCTTTCTTT. Translated: CASSPGAPIANTEAFF.

The chain couples TRBV30 to TRBJ2-1; tentatively, D is TRBD2 (5 bases). Germline values: CDR1 GTSNPN, CDR2 SVGIG (reference sequence). The ends were cut back, 4 bases at V and 2 bases at J, with 18 bases in the middle. CDR3 length: 16 amino acids. In DNA, the CDR3 is TGTGCCTGGAAATTTTCTGGGAGCGGCGCCTACAATGAGCAGTTCTTC. Its protein is CAWKFSGSGAYNEQFF. Complete variable domain (other parts from reference TRBV30 and TRBJ2-1): SQTIHQWPATLVQPVGSPLSLECTVEGTSNPNLYWYRQAAGRGLQLLFYSVGIGQISSEVPQNLSASRPQDRQFILSSKKLLLSDSGFYLCAWKFSGSGAYNEQFFGPGTRLTVL.

The chain carries TRBV7-9 and TRBJ2-7; 7 positions match TRBD2. J lost 3 bases, V lost 5 bases, and 19 bases had no gene match. The CDR3 has 18 amino acids. The germline CDR1 and CDR2 sequences are SEHNR and FQNEAQ (reference sequence). The CDR3: CASSPPYLRDYPLYEQYF. The CDR3 region has the DNA TGTGCCAGCAGCCCCCCTTACTTGCGGGACTACCCTCTCTACGAGCAGTACTTC.

Only a few counts were recorded for this clone. The genes are TRBV5-1 and TRBJ2-2; TRBD1 agrees at 9 bases. The CDR3 is 15 residues long. V dropped 4 bases and J dropped 7; count of bases not matched to a gene: 8. The V gene's germline CDR1 is SGHRS and CDR2 YFSETQ. CDR3 region: CASSPYRGQNGELFF. In DNA, the CDR3 is TGCGCCAGCAGCCCATACAGGGGGCAAAACGGGGAGCTGTTTTTT.